A single sample gave rise to the 21 T cell receptor beta chains below, sequenced in a study of shared clonotypes between healthy human individuals. Sequencing used immunoSEQ multiplex PCR; TCRdb keeps in-frame clones, though not all of them. This table has roughly 500,000 clones, over 65% appearing once. Sequencing used PBMCs. These TCRs come from a woman aged 40 to 49 in good health. Some clones in this sample may be carry-over from other donors' samples.

This clone was observed a handful of times. The chain joins TRBV14 to TRBJ1-4; D call uncertain. V was trimmed by 3 bases and J by 6 bases, leaving 2 bases between them. The CDR3 length is 11 residues. Germline V CDR1 and CDR2: SGHDN, FVKESK. CDR3 loop: CASSQHEKLFF. The CDR3 nucleotides are TGTGCCAGCAGCCAGCATGAAAAACTGTTTTTT.

The chain joins TRBV4-2 to TRBJ2-1; D call uncertain. Trimming removed 5 bases at V and 0 bases at J, with 11 bases between. Germline loops: CDR1 LGHNA, CDR2 YNFKEQ. This CDR3 contains 15 residues. CDR3 coding DNA: TGTGCCAGCAGCTCCATAATAGGCTCCTACAATGAGCAGTTCTTC. It translates to CASSSIIGSYNEQFF.

The chain links TRBV5-1 to TRBJ2-7; TRBD2 aligns across 9 bases. There are 16 residues in the CDR3. The ends lost 5 bases at V and 3 bases at J; junction bases unmatched: 12. Germline V gives CDR1 SGHRS, CDR2 YFSETQ. The CDR3 sequence: CASRGLGLARDYEQYF. CDR3 bases: TGCGCCAGCAGGGGCCTGGGACTAGCTAGAGACTACGAGCAGTACTTC.

This chain connects TRBV10-1 to TRBJ2-5; D possibly corresponds to TRBD1 (5 bases). Trimming removed 0 bases from V and 5 bases from J, with 16 bases in between. Germline-derived CDR1 and CDR2 are WNHNN and SYGVQD (reference sequence). The CDR3 is made up of 16 amino acids. The chain's CDR3 is CASSESLGVGEETQYF. The CDR3 nucleotides read TGCGCCAGCAGTGAGTCCTTAGGGGTGGGTGAGGAGACCCAGTACTTC.

This clone has a single count. V usage is TRBV7-9 and J usage is TRBJ2-3; D may be TRBD1 (6 bases). The V gene lost 2 bases and the J gene lost 1 base, with 10 bases spanning the gap. The CDR3 contains 15 residues. Germline lookup yields CDR1 SEHNR and CDR2 FQNEAQ (reference sequence). This chain's CDR3 is CASSLPKGGTDTQYF. As DNA, the CDR3 is TGTGCCAGCAGCTTACCAAAGGGGGGCACAGATACGCAGTATTTT.

On this clone itself: Germline and junction disagree at one end, which may indicate a read error. This chain links TRBV5-5 with TRBJ2-7, with 7 positions matching TRBD1. Germline CDR1 and CDR2: SGHKS and YYEKEE (reference sequence). The CDR3 consists of 15 residues. The CDR3 region has the DNA TGTGCCAGCAGACCGGACAGGTATATTACCTACGGGCAGTACTTC. This sequence encodes CASRPDRYITYGQYF.

The CDR3: CASSLTATSTDTQYF. The CDR3, as DNA: TGTGCCAGCAGCTTGACAGCAACTAGCACAGATACGCAGTATTTT. The chain uses TRBV5-6 and TRBJ2-3; D remains unclear. The CDR3 length is 15 residues. Trimming cost V 1 base and J 0 bases, with 9 bases left between them. In germline, CDR1 is SGHDT, CDR2 YYEEEE. The full variable domain, rest sourced from reference TRBV5-6 and TRBJ2-3, is DAGVTQSPTHLIKTRGQQVTLRCSPKSGHDTVSWYQQALGQGPQFIFQYYEEEERQRGNFPDRFSGHQFPNYSSELNVNALLLGDSALYLCASSLTATSTDTQYFGPGTRLTVL.

About this clone itself: Other DNA sequences from this sample encode an identical CDR3 as well. V and J are TRBV7-3 and TRBJ2-1, with 9 bases lining up with TRBD1. Germline V CDR1 and CDR2: SGHTA, FQGTGA. This CDR3 has 15 amino acids. Trimming took 5 bases from V and 2 from J; bases not matched to a gene: 4. The CDR3 protein is CASSPGTGTYNEQFF. The CDR3 DNA follows: TGTGCCAGCAGCCCCGGGACAGGGACCTACAATGAGCAGTTCTTC. Drawing the rest from reference TRBV7-3 and TRBJ2-1, the complete variable domain is GAGVSQTPSNKVTEKGKYVELRCDPISGHTALYWYRQSLGQGPEFLIYFQGTGAADDSGLPNDRFFAVRPEGSVSTLKIQRTERGDSAVYLCASSPGTGTYNEQFFGPGTRLTVL.

The J gene is TRBJ2-1, the V gene TRBV19, with D uncertain. CDR1 and CDR2 from the germline V gene are LNHDA and SQIVND (reference sequence). Trimming cost V 7 bases and J 0 bases, with 10 bases left between them. CDR3 length: 14 residues. CDR3 sequence reads: CASTVDSSYNEQFF. DNA for the CDR3: TGTGCCAGTACGGTGGATAGCTCCTACAATGAGCAGTTCTTC.

The rearrangement links TRBV4-2 to TRBJ2-1, with TRBD2 matching 11 bases. Germline CDR1 is LGHNA and CDR2 is YNFKEQ. V shed 1 base, J shed 5 bases, and the junction held 1 base outside the gene matches. This CDR3 spans 15 amino acids. The CDR3 coding sequence is TGTGCCAGCAGCCAAGCGGGACTAGCGGACAATGAGCAGTTCTTC. Its translation is CASSQAGLADNEQFF.

This chain connects TRBV10-1 to TRBJ1-4, with 8 bases lining up with TRBD1. CDR1 and CDR2 from the germline V gene are WNHNN and SYGVQD (reference sequence). There are 16 residues in the CDR3. Trimming took 2 bases from V and 8 from J; bases not matched to a gene: 10. The CDR3 DNA reads as TGCGCCAGCAGTGAGAGTCCCGGGACAGGATCCGAAAAACTGTTTTTT. It yields the protein CASSESPGTGSEKLFF.

This chain connects TRBV18 to TRBJ2-7; 7 nucleotides line up with TRBD1. This CDR3 contains 14 residues. In germline, CDR1 is KGHSH, CDR2 LQKENI. Trimming took 2 bases from V and 6 from J; bases not matched to a gene: 7. The CDR3 DNA reads as TGTGCCAGCTCACCATTGACAGGGAAGATCGAGCAGTACTTC. This sequence encodes CASSPLTGKIEQYF.

This clone was found many times. The chain joins TRBV9 to TRBJ2-7; 10 bases fit TRBD1. CDR1 and CDR2 (germline): SGDLS, YYNGEE. Trimming cost V 0 bases and J 5 bases; bases outside gene matches: 8. The CDR3 totals 16 residues. In DNA form, the CDR3 reads TGTGCCAGCAGCGTAGCCGTGGGACAGGGGCTCGACGAGCAGTACTTC. Its translation: CASSVAVGQGLDEQYF.

A single count supports this clone. The rearrangement uses TRBV6-6 and TRBJ1-5; maybe TRBD1 (5 bases). CDR1 is MNHNY and CDR2 is SVGAGI in the germline V gene (reference sequence). The V end was cut by 2 bases, the J end by 11 bases, with 16 bases between. The CDR3 is made up of 14 amino acids. CDR3 sequence (DNA): TGTGCCAGCAGTTACCGAGGGGAGGGAGCCGCCCAGCATTTT. Protein product: CASSYRGEGAAQHF.

CDR3 in amino acids: CATTPVYSNQPQHF. DNA for the CDR3: TGTGCCACCACGCCTGTTTATAGCAATCAGCCCCAGCATTTT. V is TRBV9 and J is TRBJ1-5; D not certain. Germline V gene data show CDR1 as SGDLS and CDR2 as YYNGEE. V dropped 9 bases and J dropped 0 bases, with 13 bases sitting between them. There are 14 residues in the CDR3.

The chain carries TRBV7-9 and TRBJ1-5; TRBD1 matches at 8 bases. Germline CDR1 reads SEHNR; CDR2 reads FQNEAQ (reference sequence). CDR3 length: 15 amino acids. Trimming removed 1 base from V and 1 base from J; junction bases left unmatched: 0. This CDR3 reads CASSLGQGSNQPQHF. CDR3 sequence (DNA): TGTGCCAGCAGCTTAGGACAGGGGAGCAATCAGCCCCAGCATTTT.

There are many counts of this clone. The V gene is TRBV5-4, the J gene TRBJ2-7, with 9 positions matching TRBD1. The germline CDR1 and CDR2 sequences are SGHNT and YYREEE (reference sequence). This CDR3 spans 16 amino acids. Trimming took 4 bases from V and 3 from J; bases not matched to a gene: 11. CDR3 region: CASSLGQGRSDYEQYF. For the CDR3, the DNA is TGTGCCAGCAGCCTGGGACAGGGTAGGTCGGACTACGAGCAGTACTTC.

The chain carries TRBV28 and TRBJ1-2, with D possibly matching TRBD1 (6 bases). The ends were cut back, 5 bases at V and 4 bases at J, with 17 bases in the middle. The CDR3 is 15 amino acids. Germline lookup yields CDR1 MDHEN and CDR2 SYDVKM. This CDR3 is CASSPWDMRIYGYTF. CDR3 DNA sequence: TGTGCCAGCAGTCCCTGGGACATGAGAATCTATGGCTACACCTTC.

CDR3 nucleotide sequence: TGTGCCAGCAGTTGGGACAGCAGTAATGAAAAACTGTTTTTT. This codes for CASSWDSSNEKLFF. The chain joins TRBV2 to TRBJ1-4, with 7 bases that match TRBD1. CDR1 and CDR2 from the germline V gene are SNHLY and FYNNEI. Trimming removed 5 bases from V and 4 bases from J; junction bases left unmatched: 4. There are 14 residues in the CDR3.

Regarding this clone: This may be a read error: a much more frequent sequence differs by one nucleotide. The rearrangement uses TRBV19 and TRBJ2-7; D ambiguous. V was pared by 3 bases and J by 0 bases, with 9 bases between. The CDR3 has 14 residues. The V gene's germline CDR1 is LNHDA and CDR2 SQIVND (reference sequence). The CDR3 DNA is TGTGCCAGTAGTATGGCCCTGAGCTCCTACGAGCAGTACTTC. Translated: CASSMALSSYEQYF.

This clone was seen more than once but under ten times. This chain uses TRBV19 with TRBJ2-7; 9 bases agree with TRBD2. CDR1 LNHDA and CDR2 SQIVND come from the germline V gene (reference sequence). V shed 5 bases and J 1 base; nucleotides not matched to a gene: 9. The CDR3 has 16 residues. CDR3 in amino acids: CASSRRAGGLSYEQYF. The DNA of the CDR3 is TGTGCCAGTAGTCGAAGAGCGGGAGGACTATCCTACGAGCAGTACTTC.